Below are 13 T cell receptor beta chains sequenced from a single sample in a study of circulating and synovial CD4+ cells in juvenile arthritis. Here immunoSEQ multiplex PCR was the method, and the copy in TCRdb shows in-frame clones only, minus some. The sample holds some 30,000 clones, over 85% seen once. Sequenced input: CD4+ T cells from blood. The source is a human donor with juvenile idiopathic arthritis.

The V and J genes are TRBV30 and TRBJ2-1, with D perhaps matching TRBD2 (6 bases). Between the trimmed V and J ends, which lost 0 bases and 3 bases, there was a span of 15 bases. CDR1 GTSNPN and CDR2 SVGIG come from the germline V gene (reference sequence). There are 16 residues in the CDR3. For the CDR3, the DNA is TGTGCCTGGAGTGTAGTGGAGCGGGTGGTCTACAATGAGCAGTTCTTC. As protein: CAWSVVERVVYNEQFF.

This clone appeared once. The V call is TRBV28, the J call TRBJ1-5; no clear D. The V and J ends lost 1 base and 2 bases respectively, with 15 bases between them. This CDR3 comprises 17 residues. Germline-derived CDR1 and CDR2 are MDHEN and SYDVKM. The CDR3 region is CASSLFGLREGNQPQHF. The DNA of the CDR3 is TGTGCCAGCAGTTTATTTGGTCTCCGTGAGGGCAATCAGCCCCAGCATTTT.

The chain has TRBV5-6 and TRBJ2-7; TRBD2 matches 10 bases. Germline lookup yields CDR1 SGHDT and CDR2 YYEEEE. The V segment lost 0 bases and the J segment 5 bases; nucleotides outside the gene matches: 11. The CDR3 covers 17 residues. The CDR3 loop reads CASSLGPLAGGGHEQYF. DNA of the CDR3: TGTGCCAGCAGCTTGGGCCCCTTAGCGGGAGGAGGCCACGAGCAGTACTTC.

The V call is TRBV5-4, the J call TRBJ2-1, with unresolved D. The CDR3 covers 17 residues. CDR1 is SGHNT, CDR2 YYREEE, per germline (reference sequence). With 3 bases removed from V and 4 bases from J, the gap between germline ends came to 20 bases. The CDR3 DNA reads TGTGCCAGCAGCTCCAGTCTTTCCCTCAAGATATACAATGAGCAGTTCTTC. This sequence encodes CASSSSLSLKIYNEQFF.

This chain links TRBV10-3 with TRBJ1-4; D is ambiguous. This CDR3 is built from 15 residues. Germline CDR1 and CDR2: ENHRY and SYGVKD. V was trimmed by 0 bases and J by 8 bases, leaving 13 bases between them. The CDR3 DNA follows: TGTGCCATCAGTGAGTCCGGGTCCTTAGGAGAAAAACTGTTTTTT. Protein sequence: CAISESGSLGEKLFF.

For the CDR3, the DNA is TGTGCCAGCAGTTTGACAGGGGCGGGGACCCAGTACTTC. As protein: CASSLTGAGTQYF. This chain links TRBV6-5 with TRBJ2-5, with TRBD1 matching 8 bases. V was pared by 4 bases and J by 7 bases, with 5 bases of the junction left unmatched. This CDR3 comprises 13 residues. Germline loops: CDR1 MNHEY, CDR2 SVGAGI.

The chain is built from TRBV7-3 and TRBJ2-1; D not resolved. This CDR3 is 13 amino acids long. Trimming removed 2 bases from V and 5 bases from J, with 7 bases in between. Germline V CDR1 and CDR2: SGHTA, FQGTGA. The CDR3 bases are TGTGCCAGCAGCTTAGTGGCCGACAATGAGCAGTTCTTC. Its translation is CASSLVADNEQFF.

The rearrangement uses TRBV6-5 and TRBJ1-2; D possibly corresponds to TRBD1 (6 bases). Germline V lookup: CDR1 MNHEY, CDR2 SVGAGI. V lost 7 bases to trimming and J lost 7 bases, with 22 bases between them. This CDR3 region has 15 residues. The CDR3 DNA is TGTGCCAGCACTCCCAGGCGGGGGGCGCGTTTTGGCTACACCTTC. Protein sequence: CASTPRRGARFGYTF.

This clone appeared once. This sequence joins TRBV28 and TRBJ1-1; D remains ambiguous. Germline CDR1 and CDR2: MDHEN and SYDVKM. The CDR3 spans 12 residues. Trimming shortened V by 1 base and J by 11 bases, and 11 bases separated the two germline ends. Written as DNA, the CDR3 is TGTGCCAGCAGTTTATTAACTACGTCCGCTTTCTTT. It yields the protein CASSLLTTSAFF.

J is TRBJ2-7 and V is TRBV28; D perhaps matches TRBD2 (5 bases). The CDR3 has 12 amino acids. The V end was cut by 7 bases, the J end by 4 bases, with 11 bases between. The V gene's germline CDR1 is MDHEN and CDR2 SYDVKM. The CDR3 reads CASTTGEYEQYF. CDR3 nucleotide sequence: TGTGCCAGCACTACTGGGGAGTACGAGCAGTACTTC.

CDR3 residues: CASSQNSGRSTPGELFF. Written as DNA, the CDR3 is TGTGCCAGCAGCCAAAATTCGGGGAGATCAACCCCCGGGGAGCTGTTTTTT. V usage is TRBV14 and J usage is TRBJ2-2, with D possibly TRBD2 on 5 matching bases. V was pared by 2 bases and J by 6 bases, with 19 bases between. The V gene's germline CDR1 is SGHDN and CDR2 FVKESK. There are 17 residues in the CDR3.

This rearrangement joins TRBV30 to TRBJ2-5; no clear D. This CDR3 has 13 amino acids. Germline CDR1 is GTSNPN and CDR2 is SVGIG (reference sequence). Trimming left V 3 bases short and J 3 bases short, with 11 bases between. CDR3 nucleotide sequence: TGTGCCTGGAGCGGGTCAAGTAAAGAGACCCAGTACTTC. Amino acids: CAWSGSSKETQYF.

The rearrangement joins TRBV9 to TRBJ1-1; D uncertain. Trimming removed 4 bases from V and 4 bases from J, with 14 bases in between. The CDR3 length is 14 residues. CDR1 SGDLS and CDR2 YYNGEE come from the germline V gene. CDR3 amino acids: CASSSGLLATEAFF. DNA of the CDR3: TGTGCCAGCAGCTCTGGCCTCTTAGCCACTGAAGCTTTCTTT.